This TCR beta chain was observed in a study of memory CD4+ T cells and cytomegalovirus serostatus. Single viable CD3+CD4+CD8-CD45RO+ cells were sorted as the memory CD4+ T cells. Serostatus was set by detecting CMV pp150, pp28, p38, p52 IgG. Study-level points and caveats: Each of fewer than 80 CMV-associated TCRbeta sequences occurred in one to five individuals.

With regard to this clone: Its target is not known.

Losses at the gene ends were 10 bases for V and 7 bases for J; bases not matched to a gene: 13. This CDR3 is 14 amino acids long. Germline assignment: CDR1 MDHEN and CDR2 SYDVKM. TCRdb keeps only in-frame clones here, not all; method: immunoSEQ multiplex PCR. The sample gives 35,000 to 50,000 clones, 70% to 80% of which show up once; 5% to 7.5% is in the top ten. This chain joins TRBV28 and TRBJ1-2; the match to TRBD1 covers 9 bases. This receptor was taken from an adult in good health and CMV-seronegative. Sequencing input: memory CD4+ T cells from blood. This CDR3 reads CATLIRDRDSGYTF. The CDR3 DNA is TGTGCCACCCTCATCCGGGACAGGGACTCTGGCTACACCTTC.